This T cell receptor (beta chain) is from a study of vaccination and CD4 T cells after COVID-19. Study at large: Overlapping spike peptides of SARS-CoV-2, HCoV-NL63, HCoV-OC43 and HCoV-229E were used, and cells were stimulated with them. Study-wide results and caveats: Convalescent patients had 304 of 307 vaccine-specific clones showing spike mono-reactivity.

To note about this clonotype: Its antigen is undetermined.

With the Oncomine TCR Beta short-read assay, DNA from cultured CD4+ T cells was sequenced. TCRdb re-called the PCR reads with MiXCR, one entry per CDR3 protein. The repertoire includes 14,000 or so distinct CDR3 sequences, approximately 48% of them detected once, and around 8.7% sits in the top ten. Treatment reported: roughly ten-day PBMC culture with coronavirus spike peptide pools or control peptides (ViraFEST assay). ViraFEST stimulated the growth of antigen-specific T cells using peptide pools and subsequently profiled their TCRs by sequencing. Following culture for over 9 days, CD4+ T cells were isolated by negative selection. The sequenced sample consisted of CD4+ T cells from blood, cultured in vitro. The clonotype comes from a human donor who had recovered from COVID-19.

The CDR3 here is CAIQRGGVGYTF. For the CDR3, the DNA is TGTGCCATCCAGCGAGGGGGCGTTGGCTACACCTTC. The V and J genes are TRBV10-3 and TRBJ1-2, with TRBD1 matching over 7 bases. The germline V gene encodes CDR1 ENHRY and CDR2 SYGVKD. The CDR3 runs to 12 residues. The junction had 7 bases not matched to a gene; V was cut back by 8 bases and J by 7 bases.